The TCR beta chain described here comes from a study of blood T cell repertoires in COVID-19. In the study overall: Sites in the United States, Italy and Spain provided acute and convalescent COVID-19 samples.

Data came from immunoSEQ multiplex PCR; TCRdb stores just in-frame clones and leaves some out. The repertoire holds about 60,000 clones, with 80% to 90% as singletons. The CDR3 runs 14 residues. Germline-derived CDR1 and CDR2 are SSHAT and FNYEAQ (reference sequence). Losses at the gene ends were 4 bases for V and 7 bases for J; bases not matched to a gene: 8. The sequenced sample was peripheral blood. The sequence was obtained from a middle-aged man with acute or convalescent COVID-19. The rearrangement joins TRBV7-7 to TRBJ2-7, with 9 bases fitting TRBD1. Written as DNA, the CDR3 is TGTGCCAGCAGCTCTCAACAGGGGGCTGGGGAGCAGTACTTC. Protein product: CASSSQQGAGEQYF.